The text below deals with one TCR beta chain. Germline values: CDR1 MNHNS, CDR2 SASEGT. The CDR3 length is 16 residues. Unmatched junction bases numbered 7, after V lost 3 bases and J lost 3 bases. This entry is derived from a study of T cell changes during pregnancy in multiple sclerosis. Sequencing used immunoSEQ multiplex PCR; TCRdb keeps in-frame clones, though not all of them. The repertoire holds under 70,000 clones, with roughly 89% as singletons. The J gene is TRBJ2-2, the V gene TRBV6-1; 7 positions agree with TRBD1. Sample: peripheral blood, taken after pregnancy. The clonotype originates from a female donor in good health, enrolled as a control in a pregnancy study. The CDR3 nucleotides read TGTGCCAGCAGTGAGCTACAGGGGCGGGACACCGGGGAGCTGTTTTTT. Translation: CASSELQGRDTGELFF.